The 18 T cell receptor beta chains below all came from one sample that was sequenced in a study of CD8 T cells in ankylosing spondylitis (dated by TCRdb to the late 2010s). Paper-wide results and their limitations: Blood from ankylosing spondylitis patients appeared to be characterized by a TCR beta motif composed of about eight highly homologous amino acid variants.

Library preparation employed 5' RACE. The data were produced on an Illumina HiSeq 2500. TCRdb reran the public reads through fastp at Q25 and MiXCR, keeping productive beta chains. Entries that share a CDR3 protein sequence are merged under the most common genes and DNA. The sample contains approximately 400,000 distinct CDR3 sequences, about 24% of them found a single time. The leading ten clones occupy over 0.8% of the sample. Their antigens are not known. The specimen was blood, either unsorted or a sorted T cell fraction (not recorded which). The receptors were gathered from a male donor with ankylosing spondylitis.

The rearrangement uses TRBV20-1 and TRBJ2-1, with 10 bases matching TRBD2. The CDR3 is 16 residues long. Per the germline V gene, CDR1 is DFQATT and CDR2 is SNEGSKA (reference sequence). J lost 6 bases, V lost 3 bases, and 11 bases had no gene match. CDR3 protein: CSASTSSGSIPNEQFF. In DNA form, the CDR3 reads TGCAGTGCTAGTACGTCTAGCGGGAGTATTCCCAATGAGCAGTTCTTC.

V is TRBV27 and J is TRBJ1-6; 9 bases are a match to TRBD1. This CDR3 comprises 15 residues. Trimming removed 4 bases from V and 6 bases from J; junction bases left unmatched: 4. CDR1 and CDR2 from the germline V gene are MNHEY and SMNVEV (reference sequence). CDR3 sequence (DNA): TGTGCCAGCAGTTCGATGACAGGGGGTAATTCACCCCTCCACTTT. As protein: CASSSMTGGNSPLHF.

This chain links TRBV11-2 with TRBJ1-1, with 9 bases matching TRBD1. Looked up from germline, CDR1 is SGHAT and CDR2 is FQNNGV. The CDR3 covers 15 residues. Germline trimming cut 5 bases from V and 2 bases from J; bases unmatched to any gene: 6. CDR3 residues: CASSGTTGGNTEAFF. The DNA of the CDR3 is TGTGCCAGCAGCGGAACGACAGGGGGTAACACTGAAGCTTTCTTT. Using reference TRBV11-2 and TRBJ1-1 for the parts outside the CDR3, the full variable domain is EAGVAQSPRYKIIEKRQSVAFWCNPISGHATLYWYQQILGQGPKLLIQFQNNGVVDDSQLPKDRFSAERLKGVDSTLKIQPAKLEDSAVYLCASSGTTGGNTEAFFGQGTRLTVV.

This clonotype was counted only a few times. As DNA, the CDR3 is TGTGCCATCAGTGAGCTGGGACCCACAGATACGCAGTATTTT. Protein sequence: CAISELGPTDTQYF. The genes are TRBV10-3 and TRBJ2-3; D assignment may be TRBD1 or TRBD2 (5 bases each). Germline CDR1 and CDR2: ENHRY and SYGVKD. V was shortened by 2 bases and J by 2 bases, with 8 bases between the two germline ends. This CDR3 is built from 14 residues.

This clonotype was counted only a few times. The V and J genes are TRBV12-3 or TRBV12-4 and TRBJ2-1, with 14 bases lining up with TRBD2. V lost 5 bases, J lost 10 bases, and 7 bases stayed unmatched. This CDR3 has 15 residues. CDR3 residues: CASSGTSGSFGEQFF. Written as DNA, the CDR3 is TGTGCCAGCAGTGGGACTAGCGGGAGCTTCGGGGAGCAGTTCTTC.

The rearrangement uses TRBV3-1 and TRBJ1-1; D may be TRBD1 (5 bases). The CDR3 extends over 14 amino acids. V dropped 3 bases and J dropped 6 bases, with 14 bases sitting between them. CDR1 is LGHDT and CDR2 is YNNKEL in the germline V gene (reference sequence). The CDR3 DNA sequence: TGTGCCAGCAGCCAGGCCCATGGGGGGTCTGAAGCTTTCTTT. Protein product: CASSQAHGGSEAFF.

J is TRBJ2-5 and V is TRBV27, with TRBD1 identical over 10 bases. V lost 7 bases to trimming and J lost 1 base; unmatched junction nucleotides: 6. Germline CDR1 reads MNHEY; CDR2 reads SMNVEV (reference sequence). The CDR3 runs 15 residues. The CDR3 sequence: CASTTWTGGQETQYF. Here the CDR3 DNA reads TGTGCCAGCACCACATGGACAGGGGGCCAAGAGACCCAGTACTTC.

This clonotype occurred a few times. The chain is built from TRBV7-9 and TRBJ2-1; maybe TRBD2 (6 bases). The V end was cut by 7 bases, the J end by 4 bases, with 11 bases between. Germline-derived CDR1 and CDR2 are SEHNR and FQNEAQ (reference sequence). The CDR3 totals 13 residues. As DNA, the CDR3 is TGTGCCAGCAACACCGGGACTTACAATGAGCAGTTCTTC. Translating gives CASNTGTYNEQFF.

At least ten counts were recorded for this clonotype. In nucleotides, the CDR3 is TGCGCCAGCAGCCCAATAGGTAGGCAAATGAACACTGAAGCTTTCTTT. Its protein is CASSPIGRQMNTEAFF. The V gene is TRBV4-1, the J gene TRBJ1-1; D not resolved. Trimming removed 4 bases from V and 0 bases from J, with 15 bases in between. The germline V gene has CDR1 MGHRA and CDR2 YSYEKL. The CDR3 loop spans 16 amino acids.

The sample holds a few counts of this clonotype. The chain links TRBV20-1 to TRBJ2-3; D unresolved. V lost 7 bases to trimming and J lost 1 base, with 9 bases between them. Germline lookup yields CDR1 DFQATT and CDR2 SNEGSKA (reference sequence). This CDR3 has 12 amino acids. In DNA form, the CDR3 reads TGCAGTGTTCCGGGTCGCACAGATACGCAGTATTTT. Its translation: CSVPGRTDTQYF.

The chain has TRBV6-1 and TRBJ2-7; D is unresolved. Germline-derived CDR1 and CDR2 are MNHNS and SASEGT. V shed 1 base and J shed 3 bases, with 4 bases lying between them. CDR3 size: 12 residues. The CDR3 DNA is TGTGCCAGCAGTGAAGGTTTCTACGAGCAGTACGTC. Amino acids: CASSEGFYEQYV.

In its sample, this clonotype was seen many times. The rearrangement links TRBV7-9 to TRBJ2-7; 10 positions match TRBD2. Germline V gene sequence: CDR1 SEHNR, CDR2 FQNEAQ (reference sequence). J gave up 6 bases and V 3 bases, and 5 bases lay outside the gene matches. The CDR3 runs 14 residues. CDR3 bases: TGTGCCAGCAGCTTGGGGACTAGCGCACCCGAGCAGTACTTC. The encoded protein is CASSLGTSAPEQYF.

This clonotype was seen only a few times. The rearrangement links TRBV12-3 or TRBV12-4 to TRBJ2-7, with 7 nucleotides matching TRBD2. The CDR3 is made up of 15 amino acids. J gave up 2 bases and V 2 bases, and 6 bases lay outside the gene matches. The CDR3: CASSLQTSRAYEQYF. CDR3 DNA: TGTGCCAGCAGTTTACAGACTAGCCGAGCCTACGAGCAGTACTTC.

In nucleotides, the CDR3 is TGTGCCAGCAGCCAAGGGGCTAGCATGGATGAGCAGTTCTTC. This codes for CASSQGASMDEQFF. The chain recombines TRBV3-1 with TRBJ2-1; D perhaps matches TRBD2 (5 bases). This CDR3 is built from 14 residues. Germline CDR1 and CDR2: LGHDT and YNNKEL (reference sequence). Trimming pared 1 base from V and 8 bases from J, leaving 12 bases between.

This clonotype was seen a few times. The chain recombines TRBV7-9 with TRBJ2-3; no clear D gene. Per the germline V gene, CDR1 is SEHNR and CDR2 is FQNEAQ (reference sequence). CDR3 length: 14 residues. V lost 1 base, J lost 6 bases, and 11 bases lay in between. The CDR3 DNA is TGTGCCAGCAGCTTAGAGACTCCCAGGGATACGCAGTATTTT. Translating gives CASSLETPRDTQYF.

This chain uses TRBV12-3 or TRBV12-4 with TRBJ2-3; TRBD2 matches at 8 bases. This CDR3 is 14 amino acids long. V lost 7 bases to trimming and J lost 2 bases; unmatched junction nucleotides: 5. The DNA of the CDR3 is TGTGCCAGCACCCGGGGGGGGCCCACAGATACGCAGTATTTT. Residues: CASTRGGPTDTQYF.

In its sample, this clonotype was seen a few times. The J gene is TRBJ1-1, the V gene TRBV12-3 or TRBV12-4, with a weak D call TRBD1 (5 bases). Trimming cost V 5 bases and J 4 bases, with 17 bases left between them. The length of the CDR3 is 15 residues. Here the CDR3 reads CASSPRRPRGTEAFF. As DNA, the CDR3 is TGTGCCAGCAGTCCCCGGAGGCCGAGGGGCACTGAAGCTTTCTTT.

The chain carries TRBV20-1 and TRBJ2-7; 12 bases map to TRBD2. The V and J ends lost 3 bases and 6 bases, in that order; junction bases with no gene match: 3. Germline assignment: CDR1 DFQATT and CDR2 SNEGSKA (reference sequence). This CDR3 is built from 13 residues. The CDR3: CSASGLAGSEQYV. The CDR3 DNA reads as TGCAGTGCTAGTGGACTAGCGGGATCCGAGCAGTACGTC.